This T cell receptor beta chain was identified in a study of Tregs in tolerant kidney transplant recipients. Findings and caveats of the study: Changing PCR primers prevented nucleotide comparison between some patients' samples. Activated donor B cell expansion appeared to reveal the most relevant donor-specific TCRbeta repertoire.

Mixed chimerism was transient after nonmyeloablative marrow transplants from related graft donors. TCRdb's table, derived via immunoSEQ multiplex PCR, lists solely in-frame clones and lacks some. Of 55,000 to 75,000 clones in the sample, about 90% were seen once. As concerns this clone: The antigen is unknown.

The length of the CDR3 is 13 residues. Per the germline V gene, CDR1 is MNHEY and CDR2 is SMNVEV (reference sequence). Trimming took 3 bases from V and 9 from J; bases not matched to a gene: 8. The genes are TRBV27 and TRBJ2-7; 7 positions match TRBD2. The TCR sequence derives from a human patient who received a combined kidney and bone marrow transplant. Some T cells may be supplied by the graft donor. Material: CD4+ T cells from blood (PBMCs), obtained 6 months after the transplant. CDR3 residues: CASSFRLREAQYF. The CDR3 nucleotides are TGTGCCAGCAGTTTCAGGTTACGGGAGGCGCAGTACTTC.